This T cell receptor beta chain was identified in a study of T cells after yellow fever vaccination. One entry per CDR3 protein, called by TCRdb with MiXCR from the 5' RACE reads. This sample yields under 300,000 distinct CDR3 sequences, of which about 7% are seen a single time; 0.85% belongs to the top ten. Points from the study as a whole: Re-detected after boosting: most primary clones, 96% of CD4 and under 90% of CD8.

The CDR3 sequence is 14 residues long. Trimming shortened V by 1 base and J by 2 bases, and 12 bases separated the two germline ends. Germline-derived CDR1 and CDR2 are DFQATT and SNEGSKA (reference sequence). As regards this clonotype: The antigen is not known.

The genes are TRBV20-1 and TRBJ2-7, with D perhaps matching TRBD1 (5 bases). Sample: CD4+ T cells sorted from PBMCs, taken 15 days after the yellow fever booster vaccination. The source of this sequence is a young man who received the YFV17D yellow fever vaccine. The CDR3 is CSARGQGRTYEQYF. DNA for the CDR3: TGCAGTGCTAGAGGGCAGGGCAGAACCTACGAGCAGTACTTC.